These T cell receptor beta chains were read from a single sample in a study of T cell responses to AZD1222 COVID-19 vaccine. Method: immunoSEQ multiplex PCR; TCRdb's copy keeps in-frame clones and lacks some. The sample has around 150,000 clones, around 90% seen once; the top ten hold around 1%. This specimen was peripheral blood, taken 28 days after the second AZD1222 dose. Receptors were obtained from an adult who received the AZD1222 COVID-19 vaccine. Both conserved end residues are part of each CDR3. Each record gives: J gene, CDR3 length, clone size, V gene, D gene, CDR3 protein, CDR3 DNA. A D gene is named only where the DNA matches it firmly. Clone size appears in some rows only: once, few, many, or a class for an expanded clone.

TRBJ2-1,11,-,TRBV6-6,-,CASSPEAAQFF,TGTGCCAGCAGTCCGGAGGCAGCGCAGTTCTTC
TRBJ1-1,17,once,TRBV6-1,-,CASSEAIWQAGPDEAFF,TGTGCCAGCAGTGAAGCGATTTGGCAGGCCGGACCAGATGAAGCTTTCTTT
TRBJ2-7,12,-,TRBV27,TRBD1,CASADRGREQYF,TGTGCCAGCGCGGACAGGGGACGCGAGCAGTACTTC
TRBJ2-7,15,-,TRBV6-5,TRBD2,CASSYSGGGAHEQYF,TGTGCCAGCAGTTACTCGGGCGGGGGGGCCCACGAGCAGTACTTC
TRBJ1-1,15,-,TRBV5-1,-,CASSTRGPRDTEAFF,TGCGCCAGCAGCACAAGGGGCCCGCGGGACACTGAAGCTTTCTTT
TRBJ2-5,13,-,TRBV11-2,-,CASSLSSWETQYF,TGTGCCAGCAGCTTAAGTAGCTGGGAGACCCAGTACTTC
TRBJ1-4,18,-,TRBV6-1,-,CASSDPPGPIATNEKLFF,TGTGCCAGCAGTGATCCCCCAGGGCCGATTGCAACTAATGAAAAACTGTTTTTT
TRBJ1-2,15,-,TRBV4-1,TRBD1,CASRQDPGQGVGYTF,TGCGCCAGCAGACAAGACCCAGGACAGGGAGTAGGCTACACCTTC
TRBJ1-2,13,-,TRBV30,-,CAWSVRQNYGYTF,TGTGCCTGGAGTGTACGTCAGAACTATGGCTACACCTTC
TRBJ1-1,14,-,TRBV7-8,-,CASSLVAGNTEAFF,TGTGCCAGCAGCTTAGTCGCCGGGAACACTGAAGCTTTCTTT